These T cell receptor beta chains were read from a single sample in a study of memory CD8 T cells in hepatitis C reinfection. Sequencing used immunoSEQ multiplex PCR; TCRdb keeps in-frame clones, though not all of them. The data show 35,000 to 50,000 clones, with roughly 90% seen just once and around 1.2% held by the top ten. Sample: naive CD8+ T cells sorted from blood. Receptors were obtained from a man aged 18 to 35 with hepatitis C virus infection. CDR3s include the opening cysteine and the closing phenylalanine or tryptophan. The D gene is left open where the match is weak. Expanded clones get a size class; other rows say once, few or many, or leave the size out.

d_call clone_size j_call v_call cdr3_nt cdr3_aa
TRBD1 - TRBJ2-7 TRBV7-6 TGTGCCAGCAGCCCAGGGACAGGACCTGACTACGAGCAGTACTTC CASSPGTGPDYEQYF
TRBD1 - TRBJ1-5 TRBV5-1 TGCGCCAGCAGCCCGACAGGGTCGGGGAATCAGCCCCAGCATTTT CASSPTGSGNQPQHF
TRBD2 - TRBJ2-5 TRBV19 TGTGCCAGTAGTATGGAGTCTAGCGGGGGGGGACAAGAGACCCAGTACTTC CASSMESSGGGQETQYF
- - TRBJ2-1 TRBV29-1 TGCAGCGTATTAACGACATGGGGGGATGAGCAGTTCTTC CSVLTTWGDEQFF
- - TRBJ2-2 TRBV27 TGTGCCAGCAGTTTCGTCGGCGGGGAGCTGTTTTTT CASSFVGGELFF
- - TRBJ2-3 TRBV7-6 TGTGCCAGCAGCTTAGGGGTTGGGGCGGGCACAGATACGCAGTATTTT CASSLGVGAGTDTQYF
- - TRBJ2-7 TRBV7-2 TGTGCCAGCAGCTCCCTCAGGGTTGGGGTTGACGAGCAGTACTTC CASSSLRVGVDEQYF
- - TRBJ1-1 TRBV6-1 TGTGCCAGCAGTGAAGTCCCAGGGACTGAAGCTTTCTTT CASSEVPGTEAFF
TRBD2 - TRBJ2-1 TRBV11-2 TGTGCCAGCAGCTTAGTTTCGTCTAGCGGGTACTCCTACAATGAGCAGTTCTTC CASSLVSSSGYSYNEQFF
TRBD2 - TRBJ2-3 TRBV7-3 TGTGCCAGCAGCTGGACTAGCGGGAGGGTGGGAGATACGCAGTATTTT CASSWTSGRVGDTQYF
- - TRBJ2-1 TRBV27 TGTGCCAGCAGACAAATTAGCGGTCCTTACAATGAGCAGTTCTTC CASRQISGPYNEQFF
TRBD2 - TRBJ2-3 TRBV9 TGTGCCAGCAGCGCCCGTAGCGGGGGGGCCTGGGGCACAGATACGCAGTATTTT CASSARSGGAWGTDTQYF
- - TRBJ1-1 TRBV4-1 TGCGCCAGCAGCCAACAGGGTTCTGAAGCTTTCTTT CASSQQGSEAFF
TRBD2 - TRBJ2-7 TRBV6-5 TGTGCCAGCAGTTGGACTAGCGGATCCTACGAGCAGTACTTC CASSWTSGSYEQYF
- - TRBJ1-4 TRBV9 TGTGCCAGCAGCCCTTCCGGTGAGGGCGCCGGTGAAAAACTGTTTTTT CASSPSGEGAGEKLFF
- few TRBJ1-3 TRBV29-1 TGCAGCGTTCGGGACTCTGGAAACACCATATATTTT CSVRDSGNTIYF
- - TRBJ1-1 TRBV4-3 TGCGCCAGCAGCCTGGCCACGAACACTGAAGCTTTCTTT CASSLATNTEAFF
- - TRBJ2-3 TRBV7-9 TGTGCCAGCAGCTTATGGGGCCCCCCAGATACGCAGTATTTT CASSLWGPPDTQYF